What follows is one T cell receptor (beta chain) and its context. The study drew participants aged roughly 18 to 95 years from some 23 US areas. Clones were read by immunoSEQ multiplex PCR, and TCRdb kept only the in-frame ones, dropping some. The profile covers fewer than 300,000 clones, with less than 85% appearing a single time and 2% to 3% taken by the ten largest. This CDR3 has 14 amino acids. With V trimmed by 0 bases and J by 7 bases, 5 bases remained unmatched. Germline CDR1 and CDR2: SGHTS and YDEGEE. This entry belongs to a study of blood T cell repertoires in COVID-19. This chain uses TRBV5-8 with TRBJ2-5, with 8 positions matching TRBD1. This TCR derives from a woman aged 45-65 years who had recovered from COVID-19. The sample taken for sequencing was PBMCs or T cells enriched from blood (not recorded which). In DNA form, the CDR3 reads TGTGCCAGCAGCTTGGTGGACAGGGCCGGGACCCAGTACTTC. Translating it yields CASSLVDRAGTQYF.